This T cell receptor beta chain was found in a study of cytomegalovirus exposure and HLA in healthy donors. As to this clone: Its antigen is unidentified.

Study results and caveats: The listing of roughly 160 TCR beta chains classed them as cytomegalovirus-associated. TCR beta sequences reportedly predicted most subjects' HLA-A and HLA-B alleles accurately.

Trimming removed 6 bases at V and 2 bases at J, with 13 bases between. Per the germline V gene, CDR1 is SEHNR and CDR2 is FQNEAQ (reference sequence). The CDR3 contains 14 residues. The PCR used 60 Vbeta and 13 Jbeta primers. Only in-frame clones appear in the TCRdb table, and some are missing; sequencing was by immunoSEQ multiplex PCR. This table holds over 150,000 clones, roughly four fifths found once. The genes are TRBV7-9 and TRBJ1-1; a weak D match, TRBD1 (6 bases). The clonotype was recovered from a man aged 35-49 years in good health and CMV-seronegative. The specimen sequenced was PBMCs. The CDR3 DNA reads as TGTGCCAGCAGATTACAGGGCGTTAACACTGAAGCTTTCTTT. Its translation: CASRLQGVNTEAFF.